The clone carrying this TCR beta chain came up once. Germline CDR1 is LGHDT and CDR2 is YNNKEL (reference sequence). The CDR3 is 12 amino acids. The ends were cut back, 8 bases at V and 4 bases at J, with 8 bases in the middle. The data are from a study of control samples from healthy donors and cancer patients. TCRdb's copy holds only in-frame clones and misses some; the assay was immunoSEQ multiplex PCR. The sample shows about 97,000 clones, roughly 94% of them seen only once. The sequenced material came from blood. The sequence derives from a woman aged 18-35 years in good health. The chain couples TRBV3-1 (or the pseudogene TRBV3-2) to TRBJ2-2; perhaps TRBD1 as D (6 bases). CDR3 amino acids: CASGGVTGELFF. In nucleotides, the CDR3 is TGTGCCAGCGGGGGCGTCACCGGGGAGCTGTTTTTT.